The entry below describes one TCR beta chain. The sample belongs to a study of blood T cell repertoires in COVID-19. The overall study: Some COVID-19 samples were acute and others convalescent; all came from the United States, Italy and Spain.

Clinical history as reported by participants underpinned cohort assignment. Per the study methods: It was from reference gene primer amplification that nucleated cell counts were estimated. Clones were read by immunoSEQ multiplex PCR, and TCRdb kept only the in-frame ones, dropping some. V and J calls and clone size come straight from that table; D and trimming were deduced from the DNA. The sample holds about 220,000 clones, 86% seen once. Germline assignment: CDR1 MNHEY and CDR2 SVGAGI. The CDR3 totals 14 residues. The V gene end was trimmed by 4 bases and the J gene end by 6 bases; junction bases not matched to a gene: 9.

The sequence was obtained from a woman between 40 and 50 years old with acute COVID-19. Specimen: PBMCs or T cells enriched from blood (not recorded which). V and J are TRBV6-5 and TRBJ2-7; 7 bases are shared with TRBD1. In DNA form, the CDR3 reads TGTGCCAGCAGTTGGGCAGGGGGTCTTGGCGAGCAGTACTTC. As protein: CASSWAGGLGEQYF.